This section outlines one T cell receptor (beta chain) sequence together with its context. Antigen unknown. One end of the junction is discordant with germline, which a read error may explain. Assay used: immunoSEQ multiplex PCR; TCRdb lists only in-frame clones, some missing. Here the sample spans about 70,000 clones, about nine tenths being singletons. The data were obtained in a study of lymphopenia after photon versus proton radiotherapy. General observations from the study: Relative stability marked proton patients; photon patients lost diversity and naive cells. Oligoclonal CD8+ Temra expansion after nadir drove photon patients' diversity drop. Survival link was tested only in deceased patients; proton benefit remains a possibility.

The CDR3 has 18 amino acids. The V gene's germline CDR1 is LNHNV and CDR2 YYDKDF (reference sequence). The chain carries TRBV15 and TRBJ1-5; 8 nucleotides agree with TRBD1. The sequenced sample was peripheral blood, obtained from a patient treated with proton-based radiotherapy. This receptor was identified in a man aged 80 or over with esophageal cancer. This chain's CDR3 is CATNRGPFDRGSNQPQHF. CDR3 in DNA: TGTGCCACCAACAGAGGCCCTTTCGACAGGGGTAGCAATCAGCCCCAGCATTTT.